This T cell receptor (beta chain) was captured in a study of T cell repertoires in cytomegalovirus infection. About the study: CMV epitopes in the study were HLA-C-restricted (recently identified) and HLA-B-restricted (well studied). From public TCR beta signatures came an indication of both CMV infection and matching HLA type.

The CDR3 spans 15 residues. V lost 1 base to trimming and J lost 7 bases, with 14 bases between them. Germline CDR1 MNHNS, CDR2 SASEGT. TCRdb reanalysed the reads using MiXCR and keeps one entry per CDR3 protein. The sample consists of approximately 1,000,000 distinct CDR3 sequences, 30% to 40% of them appearing once. This clonotype turned up a few times. Its matching antigen is unknown. This TCR was sampled from a human donor in good health (CMV status not recorded). Some clones in this sample may be carry-over from other donors' samples. The rearrangement uses TRBV6-1 and TRBJ1-5, with D perhaps TRBD1 (6 bases). The sample in question was cultured CD8+ T cells from PBMCs, obtained from culture after CMV antigen stimulation. The CDR3 is CASSEGEGGGQPQHF. CDR3 in DNA: TGTGCCAGCAGTGAAGGGGAAGGGGGTGGACAGCCCCAGCATTTT.